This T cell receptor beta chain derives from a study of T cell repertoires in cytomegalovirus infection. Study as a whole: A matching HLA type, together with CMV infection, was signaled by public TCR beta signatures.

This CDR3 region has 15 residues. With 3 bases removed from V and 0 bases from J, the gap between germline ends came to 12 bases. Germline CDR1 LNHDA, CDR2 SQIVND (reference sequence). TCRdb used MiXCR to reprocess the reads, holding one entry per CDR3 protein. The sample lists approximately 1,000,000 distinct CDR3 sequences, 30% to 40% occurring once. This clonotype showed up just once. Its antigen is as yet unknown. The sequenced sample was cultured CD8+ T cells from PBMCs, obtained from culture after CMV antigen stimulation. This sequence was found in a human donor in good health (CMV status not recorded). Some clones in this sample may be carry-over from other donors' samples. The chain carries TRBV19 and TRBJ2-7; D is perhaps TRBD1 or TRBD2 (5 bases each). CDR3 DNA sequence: TGTGCCAGTAGTATCCGACGGGACGGCTCCTACGAGCAGTACTTC. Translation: CASSIRRDGSYEQYF.